This T cell receptor (beta chain) was profiled in a study of cytomegalovirus exposure and HLA in healthy donors. The CDR3 is 15 amino acids. With V trimmed by 4 bases and J by 2 bases, 3 bases remained unmatched. Germline V gives CDR1 SGHNT, CDR2 YYREEE (reference sequence). With respect to this clone: Antigen unknown.

Whole-study findings and limits: TCR beta V- and J-gene trimming was later associated with a missense DCLRE1C variant.

Primers for the PCR totalled 60 Vbeta and 13 Jbeta. Profiling relied on immunoSEQ multiplex PCR, and the TCRdb table lists in-frame clones only, not all of them. The sample includes approximately 160,000 clones, roughly 84% seen only once; the top ten take 0.38%. Specimen: PBMCs. The clonotype originates from a boy aged 2 to 10 in good health and CMV-seronegative. The chain is built from TRBV5-4 and TRBJ2-3; TRBD2 aligns across 11 bases. Here the CDR3 reads CASSGGLAVTDTQYF. In nucleotides, the CDR3 is TGTGCCAGCAGCGGGGGACTAGCGGTCACAGATACGCAGTATTTT.